Sequencing of this TCR beta chain was carried out in a study of T cell responses to AZD1222 COVID-19 vaccine. Sequenced by immunoSEQ multiplex PCR; TCRdb stores in-frame clones only, minus some. The data hold more than 140,000 clones, with about 91% observed a single time. This CDR3 comprises 14 residues. Deletions cut 5 bases from V and 8 bases from J, with 19 bases between. Germline CDR1 SEHNR, CDR2 FQNEAQ (reference sequence). The receptor was derived from an adult in good health. The sequenced sample was peripheral blood, obtained on day 0 of AZD1222 vaccination. This chain links TRBV7-9 with TRBJ2-7; D may be TRBD2 (6 bases). In DNA, the CDR3 is TGTGCCAGCAGCGCAACCGGGACTGCTACGAAGCAGTACTTC. Translating gives CASSATGTATKQYF.